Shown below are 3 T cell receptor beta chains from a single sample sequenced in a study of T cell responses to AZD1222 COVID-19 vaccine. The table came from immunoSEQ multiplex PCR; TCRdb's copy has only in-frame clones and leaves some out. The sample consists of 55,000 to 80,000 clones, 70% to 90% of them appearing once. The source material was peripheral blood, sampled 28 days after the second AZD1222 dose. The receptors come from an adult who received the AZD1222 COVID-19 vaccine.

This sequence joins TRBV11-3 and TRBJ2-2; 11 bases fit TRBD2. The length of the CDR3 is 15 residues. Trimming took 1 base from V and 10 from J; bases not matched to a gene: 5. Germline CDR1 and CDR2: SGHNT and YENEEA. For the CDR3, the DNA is TGTGCCAGCAGCTTAGTATCTAGCGGGAGGACGGAGCTGTTTTTT. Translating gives CASSLVSSGRTELFF. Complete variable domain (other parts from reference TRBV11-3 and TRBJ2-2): EAGVVQSPRYKIIEKKQPVAFWCNPISGHNTLYWYLQNLGQGPELLIRYENEEAVDDSQLPKDRFSAERLKGVDSTLKIQPAELGDSAVYLCASSLVSSGRTELFFGEGSRLTVL.

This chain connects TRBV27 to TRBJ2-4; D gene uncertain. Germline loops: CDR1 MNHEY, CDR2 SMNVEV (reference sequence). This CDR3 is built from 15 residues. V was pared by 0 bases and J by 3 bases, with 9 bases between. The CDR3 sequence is CASSLSSPDKNIQYF. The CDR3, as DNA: TGTGCCAGCAGTTTATCGAGCCCGGACAAAAACATTCAGTACTTC.

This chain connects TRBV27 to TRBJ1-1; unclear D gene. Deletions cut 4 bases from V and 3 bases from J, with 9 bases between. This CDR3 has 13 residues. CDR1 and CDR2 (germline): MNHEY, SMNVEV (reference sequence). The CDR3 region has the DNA TGTGCCAGCAGTTCCGGACCGTACACTGAAGCTTTCTTT. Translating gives CASSSGPYTEAFF.